A single T cell receptor beta chain is shown here with its context. The target of this receptor is not known. Base quality data are lacking; no much larger clone is found one base away. Library generation was performed with the immunoSEQ multiplex PCR assay. Survey resolution was applied, with two replicates of approximately 200 ng each being run for a total of about 400 ng of DNA per sample. The hsTCRB kit detected rearranged TCRB sequences in genomic DNA using multiplex PCR primers targeting V and J genes. In the first PCR, the CDR3 region was amplified for approximately 30 cycles with the QIAGEN Multiplex PCR Kit. An 8-cycle second PCR added sample barcodes and Illumina adapters to each replicate. Quantification of the pooled libraries was done with a QuantStudio 6 and the KAPA library quantification kit. Approximately 16 pM of pooled libraries was sequenced on an Illumina MiSeq using 156-cycle single-end reads plus a 15-cycle index read. The authors processed their data as follows. Of 160,000 or so unique clonotypes, 1.5% to 2% were flagged by VDJdb annotation as previously reported viral-epitope-specific. Raw reads were processed by the immunoSEQ Data Assistant and immunoSEQ Analyzer into normalized, annotated TCRB repertoires. Clonotype analysis used the immunarch R package version 0.6.5 and BioAnalyzer. Richness was estimated after downsampling every repertoire to the clone count of the smallest repertoire. Clonotypes were sorted into expanded, contracted or novel categories with Fisher's exact tests, where novel meant the clonotype had zero frequency before treatment. GLIPH2 clustered significantly changed CDR3 beta sequences using simulation_depth=1000 and kmer_min_depth=3, excluding CDR3s shorter than five residues. The clones in this table, taken by TCRdb from immuneACCESS, are in-frame only. Not every clone is retained; where verified, under half of the shortfall comes from an unresolved V gene, and the cause of the rest is unknown. V and J calls plus clone size are reproduced from that table; the DNA served to infer D and trimming. The sample has some 5,700 clones on record, roughly 90% of them singletons. The ten largest clonotypes hold approximately 10% of the sample.

From the cysteine up to the phenylalanine, the CDR3 has a length of 14 residues. Only the CDR3 portion is preserved as DNA: 42 bases, with reading frame beginning at the first base. V was cut back by 3 bases and J by 4 bases, leaving a gap of 10 bases between them. The germline V gene (reference sequence) gives CDR1 as LNHDA and CDR2 as SQIVND. The source of the sample is a study of hypomethylating agent response in myelodysplastic syndrome (dated by TCRdb to about 2021). About the full investigation: The hypomethylating agent given was azacitidine in 8 of 11 patients and decitabine in 3 of 11 patients. Response was defined as complete response or hematologic improvement, and patients meeting neither criterion were classed as non-responders. The cohort was composed of fewer than 10 male and a couple of female myelodysplastic syndrome patients. Complete response or hematologic improvement was achieved by six patients, and roughly 5 patients were classified as non-responders. The mutation found most frequently was TET2, which appeared in 5 of the 11 patients. Patients had a mean age of about 76 +/- 6.4 years, and a diploid cytogenetic profile was the most common. Broader findings and caveats from the paper: Healthy control donors were not age-matched to MDS patients, which could have impacted the MDS versus healthy comparison. Novel clonotypes were found to emerge more often in responders, whereas more contracted clonotypes were observed in non-responders after treatment. A possible recognition of novel MDS antigens by the shared GLIPH2 clusters was not confirmed and needs experimental validation. After treatment with a hypomethylating agent, no significant changes in richness, rarefaction diversity or clonality were seen, whether all patients were considered together or each response group separately. Only roughly twelve patients were analyzed, so the study cohort was small.

T-cell subsets were not sorted, so the analysis was performed on bulk bone marrow. TCR beta CDR3 regions were immunosequenced from bone marrow of about a dozen myelodysplastic syndrome patients before and after hypomethylating agent therapy. Each patient contributed a baseline bone marrow plus two to three bone marrows at different post-treatment timepoints for longitudinal repertoire tracking. Whole bone marrow served as the source for genomic DNA extraction, with DNA quality checked using TapeStation, NanoDrop OneC and PicoGreen assays. This sequence originates from a human donor with myelodysplastic syndrome. The input for sequencing was bone marrow, taken before or after starting hypomethylating agent treatment for myelodysplastic syndrome (not recorded which). The sequence links TRBV19 to TRBJ1-5, and TRBD1 may be the D gene, going by 6 matching bases. The CDR3 region has the sequence CASSIGGRNQPQHF. The DNA sequence follows: TGTGCCAGTAGTATTGGGGGCAGAAATCAGCCCCAGCATTTT.